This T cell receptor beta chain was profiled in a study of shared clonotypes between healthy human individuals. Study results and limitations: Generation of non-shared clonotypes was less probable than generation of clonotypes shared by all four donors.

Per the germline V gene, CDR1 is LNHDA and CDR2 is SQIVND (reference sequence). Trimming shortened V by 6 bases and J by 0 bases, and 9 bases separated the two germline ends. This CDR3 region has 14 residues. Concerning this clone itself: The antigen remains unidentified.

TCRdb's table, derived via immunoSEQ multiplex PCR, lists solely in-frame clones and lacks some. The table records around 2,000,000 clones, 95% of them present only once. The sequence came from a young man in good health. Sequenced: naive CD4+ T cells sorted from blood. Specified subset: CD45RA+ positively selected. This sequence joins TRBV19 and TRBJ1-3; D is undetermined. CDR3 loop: CASRLTGSGNTIYF. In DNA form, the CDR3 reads TGTGCCAGTAGGCTGACGGGCTCTGGAAACACCATATATTTT.